This T cell receptor (beta chain) was profiled in a study of T cell responses to AZD1222 COVID-19 vaccine. Trimming pared 4 bases from V and 4 bases from J, leaving 14 bases between. Germline assignment: CDR1 LNHDA and CDR2 SQIVND (reference sequence). This CDR3 region has 15 residues. Findings and caveats of the study: After two AZD1222 doses, spike-specific TCR breadth and depth rose versus day 0. The sample set comprised mostly white British donors with more females, and clonal diversity was possibly underestimated. CD4 TCRs covered the whole spike, strongest at regions 160-218 and 743-854.

Sequenced by immunoSEQ multiplex PCR; TCRdb stores in-frame clones only, minus some. The sample carries some 120,000 clones, 88% recorded once. Concerning this clone itself: What it binds is unknown.

Sequenced material: peripheral blood, taken on day 0 of AZD1222 vaccination. This receptor was obtained from an adult in good health. The chain couples TRBV19 to TRBJ2-1, with D possibly TRBD2 on 6 matching bases. The CDR3 region is CASSTGRPTYNEQFF. The CDR3 DNA sequence: TGTGCCAGTAGTACAGGGAGGCCAACATACAATGAGCAGTTCTTC.